Sequencing of this T cell receptor beta chain was carried out in a study of long-term antiretroviral therapy in people with HIV. Sequencing used immunoSEQ v3.0 at survey level. Sequenced by immunoSEQ multiplex PCR; TCRdb stores in-frame clones only, minus some. This repertoire shows 30,000 to 40,000 clones, approximately 85% found once; its top ten account for around 4.4%. Treatment for all HIV-infected participants took place in the United States. Germline V gene data show CDR1 as MNHEY and CDR2 as SMNVEV (reference sequence). Deletions cut 5 bases from V and 0 bases from J, with 17 bases between. The CDR3 contains 17 residues.

The J gene is TRBJ1-3, the V gene TRBV27; no definite D call. Sample: unsorted PBMCs, taken about 3.5 years after starting antiretroviral therapy. This receptor was taken from a man aged 18 to 30 with HIV. CDR3 nucleotides: TGTGCCAGCAGTCCCCACCCAGGACCGCGCTCTGGAAACACCATATATTTT. It specifies CASSPHPGPRSGNTIYF.